Listed below are T cell receptor beta chains from one sample, sequenced in a study of shared clonotypes between healthy human individuals. Sequencing was performed with immunoSEQ multiplex PCR; in TCRdb, only in-frame clones are kept and a portion is missing. Counted here are under 750,000 clones, approximately 77% occurring once; the ten biggest clones make up roughly 1.8%. Sequencing was carried out using memory CD4+ T cells sorted from blood. The source of these receptors is a woman aged 25 to 45 in good health. CDR3s include the opening cysteine and the closing phenylalanine or tryptophan. Each record gives: V gene, D gene, clone size, J gene, CDR3 DNA, CDR3 protein. D genes are given only for firm matches. The listing skips clone size in some rows; elsewhere it reads once, few, many or a size class.

>TRBV5-4|TRBD1|NA|TRBJ1-4
TGTGCCAGCAGCCCAGGGGGGGCAACTAATGAAAAACTGTTTTTT
CASSPGGATNEKLFF
>TRBV6-1|TRBD2|few|TRBJ2-1
TGTGCCAGCTCCTTTGCGGGAGGGCCGGTTGAGCAGTTCTTC
CASSFAGGPVEQFF
>TRBV2|NA|NA|TRBJ2-6
TGTGCCAGCAGTGAACAGGGGATGAGGGCCAACGTCCTGACTTTC
CASSEQGMRANVLTF
>TRBV5-1|TRBD1|NA|TRBJ1-2
TGCGCCAGCCAGACGGGACAGGGCTATGGCTACACCTTC
CASQTGQGYGYTF
>TRBV28|TRBD1|NA|TRBJ1-3
TGTGCCAGCAGTTTACCGATGACAGGGGGCACTGGAAACACCATATATTTT
CASSLPMTGGTGNTIYF
>TRBV29-1|TRBD2|once|TRBJ2-5
TGCAGCGTTGGGCTAGCGGGGTTTAAAGAGACCCAGTACTTC
CSVGLAGFKETQYF
>TRBV5-1|NA|NA|TRBJ2-1
TGCGCCAGCAGCACTTCTAGCTTAACGGGCTCCTACAATGAGCAGTTCTTC
CASSTSSLTGSYNEQFF
>TRBV5-4|NA|NA|TRBJ2-5
TGTGCCAGCAGTGGGGACTTCAAGGGGACCCAGTACTTC
CASSGDFKGTQYF
>TRBV6-4|NA|NA|TRBJ2-1
TGTGCCAGCCAAGGGACATCAGTATCGGGAGGTGAGCAGTTCTTC
CASQGTSVSGGEQFF
>TRBV19|NA|once|TRBJ1-1
TGTGCCAGTTGGCCGGGACATCAGAACACTGAAGCTTTCTTT
CASWPGHQNTEAFF
>TRBV5-5|NA|few|TRBJ1-2
TGTGCCAGCAGCTTGGTAGGGGTGAACTATGGCTACACCTTC
CASSLVGVNYGYTF
>TRBV28|NA|NA|TRBJ1-6
TGTGCCAGCAGCCGTTTGGTTTCACCCCTCCACTTT
CASSRLVSPLHF
>TRBV10-1|NA|few|TRBJ2-3
TGCGCCAGCAGTAGAGACACAGATACGCAGTATTTT
CASSRDTDTQYF
>TRBV9|NA|NA|TRBJ1-1
TGTGCCAGCAGCGTAGGTGGAGTTATGAACACTGAAGCTTTCTTT
CASSVGGVMNTEAFF
>TRBV18|NA|NA|TRBJ2-3
TGTGCCAGCTCACCTAGGGACGGGGCAGCGGAAGTAAATACGCAGTATTTT
CASSPRDGAAEVNTQYF
>TRBV9|TRBD1|NA|TRBJ2-7
TGTGCCAGCAGCCGAGGACAGGACTCCTACGAGCAGTACTTC
CASSRGQDSYEQYF
>TRBV5-1|TRBD1|NA|TRBJ2-7
TGCGCCAGCAGCTTGGAGGGACAGGCCTACGAGCAGTACTTC
CASSLEGQAYEQYF
>TRBV7-9|TRBD1|few|TRBJ1-4
TGTGCCAGCAGCCGCGGACAGGGGATAAATGAAAAACTGTTTTTT
CASSRGQGINEKLFF
>TRBV18|NA|NA|TRBJ2-7
TGTGCCAGCTCACCACGACAGACAACCTACGAGCAGTACTTC
CASSPRQTTYEQYF
>TRBV11-3|TRBD1|once|TRBJ2-1
TGTGCCAGCAGCTCTTCCGGTACAGGGGATTATGAGCAGTTCTTC
CASSSSGTGDYEQFF
>TRBV18|TRBD2|once|TRBJ2-7
TGTGCCAGCTCACCGGGACTAGCGGGAGCTTACGAGCAGTACTTC
CASSPGLAGAYEQYF
>TRBV7-9|NA|NA|TRBJ2-1
TGTGCCAGCAGCTGGGGTTACAATGAGCAGTTCTTC
CASSWGYNEQFF
>TRBV6-5|TRBD1|NA|TRBJ1-2
TGTGCCAGCAGTTACACGGACAGGGGTGGCTACACCTTC
CASSYTDRGGYTF
>TRBV18|TRBD1|NA|TRBJ2-7
TGTGCCAGCTCAACAATCAGGGGGTCGGTCGGCGAGCAGTACTTC
CASSTIRGSVGEQYF
>TRBV5-1|TRBD2|NA|TRBJ2-7
TGCGCCAGCAGCATGCGGGCCGGGACTAGAACTGACGAGCAGTACTTC
CASSMRAGTRTDEQYF
>TRBV6-6|TRBD2|NA|TRBJ2-3
TGTGCCAGCAGCAACCCACTCGGGGGGACAGATACGCAGTATTTT
CASSNPLGGTDTQYF
>TRBV5-1|NA|once|TRBJ2-2
TGCGCCAGCAGCTTGGACGAGGGTGGTTCCGGGGAGCTGTTTTTT
CASSLDEGGSGELFF
>TRBV6-5|NA|NA|TRBJ2-3
TGTGCCAGCAGTTACTCTCCCGGCGGCACAGATACGCAGTATTTT
CASSYSPGGTDTQYF
>TRBV27|NA|NA|TRBJ2-1
TGTGCCAGCAGCTCGGACGTCTACAATGAGCAGTTCTTC
CASSSDVYNEQFF
>TRBV6-5|NA|once|TRBJ1-2
TGTGCCAGCAGTTACGGGGGGACGAATCACTATGGCTACACCTTC
CASSYGGTNHYGYTF
>TRBV7-9|NA|NA|TRBJ1-6
TGTGCCAGCAGCCCTACAGGGAATTCACCCCTCCACTTT
CASSPTGNSPLHF
>TRBV6-1|NA|few|TRBJ1-5
TGTGCCAGCAGTGGGCAGAACAATCAGCCCCAGCATTTT
CASSGQNNQPQHF
>TRBV5-1|NA|few|TRBJ1-1
TGCGCCAGCAGCTTGGGATCCAGGGCCACGAACACTGAAGCTTTCTTT
CASSLGSRATNTEAFF
>TRBV7-3|TRBD1|NA|TRBJ1-3
TGTGCCAGCAGCTTGACCGGGACAGGCTCTGGAAACACCATATATTTT
CASSLTGTGSGNTIYF
>TRBV5-1|TRBD2|NA|TRBJ2-7
TGCGCCAGCAGCCACCAGGCTAGCGGGAGCTACGAGCAGTACTTC
CASSHQASGSYEQYF
>TRBV2|TRBD1|NA|TRBJ1-5
TGTGCAAGCAAGGGACAGCGAAATCAGCCCCAGCATTTT
CASKGQRNQPQHF
>TRBV29-1|NA|NA|TRBJ1-1
TGCAGCGTTGAGGGGGAGGGGAACACTGAAGCTTTCTTT
CSVEGEGNTEAFF
>TRBV27|TRBD2|NA|TRBJ2-7
TGTGCCAGCAGTCGGCTGAGACTAGCGGGTGACTACGAGCAGTACTTC
CASSRLRLAGDYEQYF
>TRBV28|NA|NA|TRBJ2-5
TGTGCCAGCAGTTTAACGGGAGTGAAAAAGACCCAGTACTTC
CASSLTGVKKTQYF
>TRBV4-1|NA|once|TRBJ2-3
TGCGCCACCTCTGGGGGGCAAAACACAGATACGCAGTATTTT
CATSGGQNTDTQYF
>TRBV29-1|TRBD1|NA|TRBJ2-7
TGCAGCGCCGGGACAGGGTGGGAGCAGTACTTC
CSAGTGWEQYF
>TRBV5-6|NA|NA|TRBJ2-7
TGTGCCAGCAGCTGGAGTGGGGAGCAGTACTTC
CASSWSGEQYF
>TRBV28|TRBD2|NA|TRBJ2-3
TGTGCCAGCAGCCAAAGTGGGACTAGCGAAACTAGCACAGATACGCAGTATTTT
CASSQSGTSETSTDTQYF
>TRBV12-5|NA|NA|TRBJ2-3
TGTGCTAGTGGTCCCGACACAGATACGCAGTATTTT
CASGPDTDTQYF
>TRBV5-1|TRBD2|NA|TRBJ2-1
TGCGCCAGCAGCCAGATGGGACTAGCGGGAGCAAATGAGCAGTTCTTC
CASSQMGLAGANEQFF
>TRBV28|TRBD1|few|TRBJ1-1
TGTGCCAGCAGTTTTGGACAGGCTACCCGAAACACTGAAGCTTTCTTT
CASSFGQATRNTEAFF
>TRBV5-1|NA|NA|TRBJ2-2
TGCGCCAGCAGCTTTGCACAGGGTTACGGGGAGCTGTTTTTT
CASSFAQGYGELFF
>TRBV11-3|NA|NA|TRBJ2-1
TGTGCCAGCAGCTTAGGAGGGGGATCCTCCTACAATGAGCAGTTCTTC
CASSLGGGSSYNEQFF
>TRBV7-8|NA|once|TRBJ1-5
TGTGCCAGCAGCTTAGCGCGCCTCCCGACAGGTCAGCCCCAGCATTTT
CASSLARLPTGQPQHF
>TRBV14|NA|NA|TRBJ2-1
TGTGCCAGCAGCCAAGTGAAGGGGACCTACAATGAGCAGTTCTTC
CASSQVKGTYNEQFF
>TRBV19|NA|NA|TRBJ2-7
TGTGCCAGTAGTATCCAGGGTATAAGCTACGAGCAGTACTTC
CASSIQGISYEQYF
>TRBV4-1|TRBD1|NA|TRBJ2-3
TGCGCCAGCAGCCAAATGACAGGGGTGGGCACAGATACGCAGTATTTT
CASSQMTGVGTDTQYF
>TRBV2|NA|NA|TRBJ2-5
TGTGCCAGCAGTGAAAACCGGAACCAAGAGACCCAGTACTTC
CASSENRNQETQYF
>TRBV18|NA|NA|TRBJ1-2
TGTGCCAGCTCACTTGGGCAGGGTCGCGGCTACACCTTC
CASSLGQGRGYTF